What follows describes a single TCR beta chain. Its antigen has not been determined. No much larger clonotype is one base removed from it; base qualities were not supplied. This sample is drawn from a study of tumor-infiltrating lymphocytes in primary liver carcinoma (dated by TCRdb to 2017 to 2019). Describing the broader study: Between late 2015 and March 2016, several patients in China with histopathologically diagnosed primary liver carcinoma had their tumors surgically resected. The five patients, three men and two women aged 30 to 69 years, had hepatocellular carcinoma (four) or combined HCC and intrahepatic cholangiocarcinoma (one). Samples yielded roughly 3.5 to 7.5 million productive TCRbeta reads; read depth did not differ significantly between tissue types. Repertoires from technical replicates were highly reproducible, with mean shared-clone rates about 0.9 and correlation coefficients above 0.98. The five patients had tumors of stage T1-T3 N0M0, with maximum diameters ranging from roughly 4.2 to 11 cm. For each liver tumor, the study sampled five regions along with adjacent normal tissue and blood, and applied TCRbeta repertoire sequencing, expression microarrays and whole-exome sequencing. A total of roughly 35 specimens from 5 patients underwent TCRbeta repertoire sequencing, comprising around 25 tumor regions, 5 adjacent noncancerous liver tissues and 5 peripheral blood samples. What the work shows at the level of the full study, not this receptor alone: Repertoire overlap was higher between tumor regions (mean roughly 36%) than tumor-adjacent (around 17%) or tumor-blood (approximately 15%) pairs, consistent with antigen-driven expansion. Compared with blood, tumors had a significantly larger share of the repertoire taken up by the top 250 clones (p = 0.039). Because only the TCR beta chain was sequenced and unpaired alpha chains were not captured, true repertoire diversity is likely underestimated. The study included only four or five patients, and the authors note findings should be validated in a larger study. Comparison of CD4+ and CD8+ T cell repertoires was precluded by the use of bulk unsorted samples.

A constant-region primer and ProtoScript II reverse transcriptase were used to reverse-transcribe TCRbeta-specific cDNA from approximately 450 ng total RNA. Three nested multiplex PCR rounds, following a slightly modified ARM-PCR procedure, were used to build the TCRbeta libraries. A final 25-cycle PCR with Deep VentR polymerase added sample barcodes and Illumina adapters. Before sequencing, amplicons of 200-500 bp were purified from gel using a QIAquick gel extraction kit. The TCRbeta amplicons were sequenced with 250-bp paired-end reads on an Illumina HiSeq 2500. The study's own analysis went as follows. To recover full CDR3 sequences, reads were quality-trimmed using Trimmomatic v0.33 and paired reads were then merged using FLASH v1.2.11. MiGEC v1.2.1b assigned V, D and J germline segments to the rearranged TCRbeta sequences. Clonotype statistics, along with Shannon-Wiener diversity indices, were calculated using VDJtools v1.0.0. To cut down on sampling bias, every analysis after diversity analysis relied on just the 250 most abundant clonotypes from each sample. TCRdb reprocessing: public reads trimmed at Q25 with fastp, clones called with MiXCR, in-frame beta chains kept. Rows with a matching CDR3 protein are joined into one entry that keeps the most common DNA and genes. The authors' filters were not applied to this entry. This sample comprises about 330,000 distinct CDR3 sequences, around 60% of them detected only once. The ten most abundant clones make up 5.5% to 7% of the sample.

Blood RNA was extracted from unsorted whole blood using TRIzol reagent, and germline DNA was obtained with the DNeasy Blood & Tissue kit. At the time of sampling, the patients had chronic HBV infection and had not received any treatment. Before surgery, four milliliters of peripheral blood were drawn into K2EDTA tubes. Material: peripheral blood. This receptor was identified in a man between 35 and 55 years old with primary liver carcinoma and hepatitis B virus infection.

The CDR3 corresponds to CASSRQQTGRGETQYF. The nucleotide sequence reads TGTGCCAGCAGCCGTCAACAAACGGGGCGGGGAGAGACCCAGTACTTC. This receptor chain uses TRBV12-3 or TRBV12-4 and TRBJ2-5; D gene: possibly TRBD2, on 6 matching bases. V sheds 6 bases and J sheds 4 bases, leaving 21 bases between their ends. From its cysteine to its phenylalanine, the CDR3 spans 16 amino acids. Only the CDR3 portion is preserved as DNA: 48 bases, with reading frame beginning at the first base.